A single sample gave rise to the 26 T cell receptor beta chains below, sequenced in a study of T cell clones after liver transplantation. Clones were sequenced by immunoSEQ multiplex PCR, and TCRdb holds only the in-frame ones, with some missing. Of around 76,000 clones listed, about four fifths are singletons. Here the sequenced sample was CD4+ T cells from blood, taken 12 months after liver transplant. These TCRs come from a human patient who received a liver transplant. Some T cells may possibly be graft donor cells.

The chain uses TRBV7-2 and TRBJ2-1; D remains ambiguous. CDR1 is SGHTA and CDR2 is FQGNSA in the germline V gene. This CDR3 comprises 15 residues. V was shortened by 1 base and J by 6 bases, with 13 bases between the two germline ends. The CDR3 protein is CASSLGPGPFNEQFF. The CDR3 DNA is TGTGCCAGCAGCTTAGGTCCCGGTCCCTTCAATGAGCAGTTCTTC.

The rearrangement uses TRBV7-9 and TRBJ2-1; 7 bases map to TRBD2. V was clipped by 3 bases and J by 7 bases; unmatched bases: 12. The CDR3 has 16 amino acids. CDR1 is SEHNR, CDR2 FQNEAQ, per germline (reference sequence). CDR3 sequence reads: CASSLGLAGVWNEQFF. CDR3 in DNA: TGTGCCAGCAGCTTGGGGTTGGCGGGAGTGTGGAATGAGCAGTTCTTC.

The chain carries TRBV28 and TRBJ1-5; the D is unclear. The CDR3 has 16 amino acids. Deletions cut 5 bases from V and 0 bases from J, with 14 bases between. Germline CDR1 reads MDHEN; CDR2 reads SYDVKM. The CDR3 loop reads CASSHPMRDSNQPQHF. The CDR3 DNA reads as TGTGCCAGCAGTCACCCAATGAGGGATAGCAATCAGCCCCAGCATTTT.

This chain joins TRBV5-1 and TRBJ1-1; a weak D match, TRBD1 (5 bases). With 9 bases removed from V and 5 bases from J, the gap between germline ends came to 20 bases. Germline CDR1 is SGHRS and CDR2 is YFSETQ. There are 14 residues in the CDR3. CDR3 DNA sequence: TGCGCCACCCATCGGGGGGATTCGCTGACTGAAGCTTTCTTT. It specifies CATHRGDSLTEAFF.

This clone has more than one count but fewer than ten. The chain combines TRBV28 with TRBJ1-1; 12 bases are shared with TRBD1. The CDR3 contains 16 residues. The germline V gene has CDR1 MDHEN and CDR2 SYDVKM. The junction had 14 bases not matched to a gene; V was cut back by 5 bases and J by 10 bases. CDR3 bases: TGTGCCAGCAGTCCTCCTCCGGGACAGGGGGCGCGAGGAGCTTTCTTT. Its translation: CASSPPPGQGARGAFF.

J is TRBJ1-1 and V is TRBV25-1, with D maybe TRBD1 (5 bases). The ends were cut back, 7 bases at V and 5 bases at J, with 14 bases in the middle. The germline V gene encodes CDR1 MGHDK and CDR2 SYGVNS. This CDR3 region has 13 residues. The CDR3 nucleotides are TGTGCCAGCATTGGGGCGATGATGACTGAAGCTTTCTTT. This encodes CASIGAMMTEAFF.

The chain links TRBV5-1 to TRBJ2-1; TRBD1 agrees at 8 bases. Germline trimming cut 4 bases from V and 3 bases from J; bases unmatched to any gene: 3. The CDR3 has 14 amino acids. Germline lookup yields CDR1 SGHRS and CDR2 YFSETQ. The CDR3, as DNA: TGCGCCAGCAGCGTGGGACAGGTCTACAATGAGCAGTTCTTC. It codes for CASSVGQVYNEQFF.

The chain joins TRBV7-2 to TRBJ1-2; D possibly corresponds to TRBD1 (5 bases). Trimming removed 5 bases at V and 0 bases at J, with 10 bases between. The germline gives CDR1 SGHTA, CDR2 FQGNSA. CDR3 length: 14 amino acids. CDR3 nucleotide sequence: TGTGCCAGCAGCCAGGGACCACCTAACTATGGCTACACCTTC. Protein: CASSQGPPNYGYTF.

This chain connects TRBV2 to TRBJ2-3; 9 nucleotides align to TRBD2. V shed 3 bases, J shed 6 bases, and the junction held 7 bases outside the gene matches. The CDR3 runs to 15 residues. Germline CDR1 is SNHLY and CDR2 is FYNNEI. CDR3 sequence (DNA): TGTGCCAGCAGTGATTTTAGCGGGAGCTTCGATACGCAGTATTTT. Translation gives CASSDFSGSFDTQYF.

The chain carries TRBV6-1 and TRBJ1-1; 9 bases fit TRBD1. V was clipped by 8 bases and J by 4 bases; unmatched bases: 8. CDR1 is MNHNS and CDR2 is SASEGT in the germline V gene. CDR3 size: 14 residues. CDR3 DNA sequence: TGTGCCAGCCGGGACAGGGAGTTGCGCACTGAAGCTTTCTTT. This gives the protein CASRDRELRTEAFF.

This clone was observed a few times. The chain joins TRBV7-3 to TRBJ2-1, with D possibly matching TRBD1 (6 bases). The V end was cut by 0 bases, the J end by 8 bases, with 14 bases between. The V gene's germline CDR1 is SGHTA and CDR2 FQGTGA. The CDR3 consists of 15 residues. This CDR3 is CASSLTRQGSHEQFF. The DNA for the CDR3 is TGTGCCAGCAGCTTAACACGGCAGGGGAGCCATGAGCAGTTCTTC.

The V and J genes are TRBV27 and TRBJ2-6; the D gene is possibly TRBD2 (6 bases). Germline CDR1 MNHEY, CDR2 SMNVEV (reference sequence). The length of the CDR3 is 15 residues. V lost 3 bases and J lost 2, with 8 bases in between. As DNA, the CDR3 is TGTGCCAGCAGTTTCTCGGGGGCTGGGGCCAACGTCCTGACTTTC. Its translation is CASSFSGAGANVLTF.

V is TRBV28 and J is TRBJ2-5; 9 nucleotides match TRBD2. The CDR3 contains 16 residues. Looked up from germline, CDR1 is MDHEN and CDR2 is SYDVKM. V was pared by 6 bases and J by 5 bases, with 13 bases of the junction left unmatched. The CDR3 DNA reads TGTGCCAGCAGACGGGGTAGCGGGAGTCGCGTGGAGACCCAGTACTTC. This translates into CASRRGSGSRVETQYF.

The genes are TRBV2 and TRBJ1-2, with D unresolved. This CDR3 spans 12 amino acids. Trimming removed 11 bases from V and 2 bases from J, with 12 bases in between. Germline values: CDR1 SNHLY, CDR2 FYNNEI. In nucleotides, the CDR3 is TGTGCCGGCGCCCTTAGCAACTATGGCTACACCTTC. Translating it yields CAGALSNYGYTF.

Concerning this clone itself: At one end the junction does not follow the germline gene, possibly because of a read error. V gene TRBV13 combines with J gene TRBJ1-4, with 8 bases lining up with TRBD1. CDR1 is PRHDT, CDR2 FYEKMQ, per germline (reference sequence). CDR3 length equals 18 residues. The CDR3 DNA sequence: TGTGCCAGCAGCATAGGCCGACACAGGGGGGGTACTAATGAAAAACTGTTTTTT. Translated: CASSIGRHRGGTNEKLFF.

The CDR3 DNA sequence: TGTGCCAGCAGTCCGACTAGCGGGAGCCACAATGAGCAGTTCTTC. It translates to CASSPTSGSHNEQFF. The rearrangement uses TRBV7-9 and TRBJ2-1; 12 positions agree with TRBD2. The V segment lost 6 bases and the J segment 5 bases; nucleotides outside the gene matches: 5. Germline V gene lookup returns CDR1 SEHNR and CDR2 FQNEAQ (reference sequence). The CDR3 is 15 residues long.

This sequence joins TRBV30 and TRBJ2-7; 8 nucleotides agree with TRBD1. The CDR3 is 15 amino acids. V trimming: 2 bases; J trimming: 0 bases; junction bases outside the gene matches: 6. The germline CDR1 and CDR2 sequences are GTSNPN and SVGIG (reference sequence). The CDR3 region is CAWSPWTGFSYEQYF. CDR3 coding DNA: TGTGCCTGGAGTCCATGGACAGGGTTCTCCTACGAGCAGTACTTC.

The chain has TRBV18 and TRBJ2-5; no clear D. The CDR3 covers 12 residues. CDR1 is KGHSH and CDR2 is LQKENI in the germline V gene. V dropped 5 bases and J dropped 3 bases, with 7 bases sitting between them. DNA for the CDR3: TGTGCCAGCTCAAACCGAAAAGAGACCCAGTACTTC. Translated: CASSNRKETQYF.

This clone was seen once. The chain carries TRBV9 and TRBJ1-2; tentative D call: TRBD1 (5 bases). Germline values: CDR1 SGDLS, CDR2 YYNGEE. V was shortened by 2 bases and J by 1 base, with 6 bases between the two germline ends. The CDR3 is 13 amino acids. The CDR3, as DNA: TGTGCCAGCAGCGTGGACATTAACTATGGCTACACCTTC. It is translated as CASSVDINYGYTF.

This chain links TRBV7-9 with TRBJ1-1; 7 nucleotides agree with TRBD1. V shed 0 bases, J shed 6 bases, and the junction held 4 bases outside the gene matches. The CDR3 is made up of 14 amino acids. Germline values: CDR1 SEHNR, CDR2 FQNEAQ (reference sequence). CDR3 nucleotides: TGTGCCAGCAGCTTAGCAGGGACAGATTCTGAAGCTTTCTTT. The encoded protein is CASSLAGTDSEAFF.

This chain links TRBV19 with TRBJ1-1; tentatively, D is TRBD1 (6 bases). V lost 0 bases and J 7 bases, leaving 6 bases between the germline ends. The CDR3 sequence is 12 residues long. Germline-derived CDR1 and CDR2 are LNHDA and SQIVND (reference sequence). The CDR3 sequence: CASSIEQGEAFF. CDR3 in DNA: TGTGCCAGTAGTATAGAACAGGGTGAAGCTTTCTTT.

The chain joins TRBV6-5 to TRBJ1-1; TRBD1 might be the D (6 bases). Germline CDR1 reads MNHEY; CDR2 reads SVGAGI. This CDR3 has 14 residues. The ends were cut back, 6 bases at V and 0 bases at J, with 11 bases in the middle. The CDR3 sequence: CASRPGQLNTEAFF. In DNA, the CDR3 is TGTGCCAGCAGGCCCGGACAGCTGAACACTGAAGCTTTCTTT.

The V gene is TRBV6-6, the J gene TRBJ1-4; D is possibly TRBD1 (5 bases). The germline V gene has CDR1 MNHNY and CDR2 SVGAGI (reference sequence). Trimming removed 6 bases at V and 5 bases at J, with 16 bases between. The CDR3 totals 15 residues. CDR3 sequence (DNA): TGTGCCAGCAGGTTCGACAGCGGGGGGAATGAAAAACTGTTTTTT. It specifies CASRFDSGGNEKLFF.

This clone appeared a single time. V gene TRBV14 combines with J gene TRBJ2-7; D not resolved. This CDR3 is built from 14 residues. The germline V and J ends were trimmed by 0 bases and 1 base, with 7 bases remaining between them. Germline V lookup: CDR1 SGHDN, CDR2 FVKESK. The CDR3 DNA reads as TGTGCCAGCAGCCAAGATGTAAAGTCCTACGAGCAGTACTTC. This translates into CASSQDVKSYEQYF.

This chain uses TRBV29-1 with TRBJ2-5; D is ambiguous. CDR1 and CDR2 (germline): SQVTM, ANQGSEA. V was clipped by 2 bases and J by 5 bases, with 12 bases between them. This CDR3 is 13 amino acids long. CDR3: CSVESPPRETQYF. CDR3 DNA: TGCAGCGTTGAATCCCCCCCGCGGGAGACCCAGTACTTC.

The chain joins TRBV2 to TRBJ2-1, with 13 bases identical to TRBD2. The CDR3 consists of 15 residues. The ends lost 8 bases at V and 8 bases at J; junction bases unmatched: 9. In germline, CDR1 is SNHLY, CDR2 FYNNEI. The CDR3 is CASSYGTSGGDEQFF. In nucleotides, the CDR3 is TGTGCCAGCTCCTACGGAACTAGCGGGGGGGATGAGCAGTTCTTC. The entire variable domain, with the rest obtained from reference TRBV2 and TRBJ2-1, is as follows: EPEVTQTPSHQVTQMGQEVILRCVPISNHLYFYWYRQILGQKVEFLVSFYNNEISEKSEIFDDQFSVERPDGSNFTLKIRSTKLEDSAMYFCASSYGTSGGDEQFFGPGTRLTVL.